A selection of T cell receptor beta chains follows, all from one sample in a study of cytomegalovirus exposure and HLA in healthy donors. This table comes from immunoSEQ multiplex PCR, and its TCRdb copy is limited to in-frame clones, with some not included. The table shows 130,000 or so clones, with roughly three quarters occurring only once. The sample was PBMCs. Every receptor here comes from a woman aged 18-35 years in good health and CMV-seronegative. CDR3s include the opening cysteine and the closing phenylalanine or tryptophan. The D gene is left open where the match is weak. Rows may omit the clone size; those that give it use once, few, many or a size class.

clone size	V gene	D gene	J gene	CDR3 protein	CDR3 DNA
-	TRBV6-4	TRBD2	TRBJ2-1	CASSASSGTAEQFF	TGTGCCAGCAGTGCGTCTAGCGGGACGGCTGAGCAGTTCTTC
-	TRBV5-4	-	TRBJ1-2	CASSPSLGDGYTF	TGTGCCAGCAGCCCAAGCTTAGGGGATGGCTACACCTTC
-	TRBV29-1	TRBD1	TRBJ2-1	CSVARQGGTPNEQFF	TGCAGCGTTGCGAGACAGGGTGGCACCCCGAATGAGCAGTTCTTC
-	TRBV4-1	-	TRBJ2-1	CASSQGAMRGNEQFF	TGCGCCAGCAGCCAAGGGGCGATGCGGGGAAATGAGCAGTTCTTC
-	TRBV11-2	-	TRBJ1-5	CASSPPPVGGNQPQHF	TGTGCCAGCAGCCCGCCTCCCGTCGGGGGCAATCAGCCCCAGCATTTT
-	TRBV11-2	-	TRBJ1-5	CASSLDGRDNQPQHF	TGTGCCAGCAGCTTAGATGGCAGGGACAATCAGCCCCAGCATTTT
-	TRBV5-6	-	TRBJ2-2	CASSPPGFNTGELFF	TGTGCCAGCAGCCCCCCAGGGTTCAACACCGGGGAGCTGTTTTTT
-	TRBV2	TRBD1	TRBJ2-7	CASGQDRGRREQYF	TGTGCCAGCGGCCAAGACAGGGGGCGTCGCGAGCAGTACTTC
-	TRBV6-1	-	TRBJ1-2	CASSSGTGQNYGYTF	TGTGCCAGCAGTTCTGGAACCGGACAGAACTATGGCTACACCTTC
-	TRBV7-2	TRBD2	TRBJ2-3	CASSLLAGVVDTQYF	TGTGCCAGCAGCTTACTAGCGGGAGTAGTAGATACGCAGTATTTT
-	TRBV6-6	-	TRBJ1-3	CASSPTGLNSGNTIYF	TGTGCCAGCAGTCCCACGGGACTGAACTCTGGAAACACCATATATTTT
-	TRBV30	TRBD1	TRBJ1-1	CAWSASTGARAFF	TGTGCCTGGAGTGCCTCGACAGGGGCGAGGGCTTTCTTT
once	TRBV30	-	TRBJ2-1	CAHGSSRVGEQFF	TGTGCCCACGGAAGCAGTCGGGTTGGTGAGCAGTTCTTC
-	TRBV10-1	TRBD2	TRBJ2-5	CASSDLGSGREETQYF	TGCGCCAGCAGTGACCTTGGTAGCGGGAGGGAGGAGACCCAGTACTTC
-	TRBV21-1	-	TRBJ2-7	CASSPAGRGPYEQYF	TGTGCCAGCAGCCCGGCGGGACGGGGTCCCTACGAGCAGTACTTC
-	TRBV6-1	-	TRBJ1-1	CASSKQGMNTEAFF	TGTGCCAGCAGTAAACAGGGTATGAACACTGAAGCTTTCTTT
-	TRBV2	TRBD1	TRBJ2-7	CATGTGVSEQYF	TGTGCCACCGGGACAGGGGTTTCCGAGCAGTACTTC
-	TRBV5-1	TRBD2	TRBJ2-7	CASSLVSGGPHEQYF	TGCGCCAGCAGCTTGGTATCGGGAGGGCCCCACGAGCAGTACTTC
few	TRBV30	TRBD2	TRBJ2-5	CAWSRGGAQTQYF	TGTGCCTGGAGTCGGGGAGGGGCCCAGACCCAGTACTTC
-	TRBV6-6	TRBD1	TRBJ2-2	CASSWRDRGSGELFF	TGTGCCAGCAGTTGGCGGGACAGGGGATCCGGGGAGCTGTTTTTT
-	TRBV18	TRBD1	TRBJ1-4	CASSPPGTGPEKLFF	TGTGCCAGCTCACCGCCCGGGACAGGGCCGGAAAAACTGTTTTTT
-	TRBV5-1	TRBD1	TRBJ1-1	CASSLGRGKDTEAFF	TGCGCCAGCAGCTTGGGCAGGGGGAAAGACACTGAAGCTTTCTTT
-	TRBV5-1	-	TRBJ2-1	CASSLSPSSYNEQFF	TGCGCCAGCAGCTTAAGTCCGAGCTCCTACAATGAGCAGTTCTTC
-	TRBV7-9	TRBD1	TRBJ1-2	CASSLPGGYGYTF	TGTGCCAGCAGCCTCCCAGGGGGATATGGCTACACCTTC
-	TRBV27	-	TRBJ1-1	CASSPLRQATNTEAFF	TGTGCCAGCAGTCCCCTAAGACAGGCGACGAACACTGAAGCTTTCTTT
-	TRBV7-2	TRBD2	TRBJ2-1	CASSLPLEREASENEQFF	TGTGCCAGCAGCTTGCCTTTGGAGCGGGAGGCCAGTGAGAATGAGCAGTTCTTC
-	TRBV10-2	TRBD1	TRBJ2-7	CASGDRANSYEQYF	TGCGCCAGTGGGGACAGGGCCAACTCCTACGAGCAGTACTTC
-	TRBV7-8	TRBD1	TRBJ2-1	CASSLSGTGSAHNEQFF	TGTGCCAGCAGCTTATCGGGGACAGGGTCCGCCCACAATGAGCAGTTCTTC
-	TRBV7-7	TRBD1	TRBJ2-1	CASSLGQGGYNEQFF	TGTGCCAGCAGCTTAGGACAGGGGGGGTACAATGAGCAGTTCTTC
-	TRBV5-5	TRBD2	TRBJ2-1	CASSSLAGGKNEQFF	TGTGCCAGCAGCTCACTAGCGGGAGGTAAGAATGAGCAGTTCTTC
-	TRBV7-2	TRBD2	TRBJ2-7	CASSQGLAREQYF	TGTGCCAGCAGCCAAGGACTAGCTCGCGAGCAGTACTTC
-	TRBV20-1	-	TRBJ1-1	CSARRNTEAFF	TGCAGTGCTAGACGGAACACTGAAGCTTTCTTT
-	TRBV6-1	TRBD2	TRBJ2-7	CASSGGLAYSYEQYF	TGTGCCAGCAGTGGGGGACTAGCGTACTCCTACGAGCAGTACTTC
-	TRBV18	-	TRBJ1-1	CASSMGGTEAFF	TGTGCCAGCTCAATGGGAGGCACTGAAGCTTTCTTT
-	TRBV6-5	TRBD2	TRBJ2-2	CASSYVAGDGELFF	TGTGCCAGCAGTTATGTGGCGGGAGACGGGGAGCTGTTTTTT
-	TRBV5-1	TRBD1	TRBJ2-6	CASSIRQGAEGGANVLTF	TGCGCCAGCAGCATTCGACAGGGCGCGGAAGGTGGGGCCAACGTCCTGACTTTC
-	TRBV6-5	-	TRBJ2-7	CASSYSRRSSSYEQYF	TGTGCCAGCAGTTACTCAAGGAGGTCCAGCTCCTACGAGCAGTACTTC
few	TRBV2	-	TRBJ2-1	CASSEWAGLDNEQFF	TGTGCCAGCAGTGAATGGGCAGGGCTCGACAATGAGCAGTTCTTC
-	TRBV5-5	-	TRBJ1-1	CASSFTANTEAFF	TGTGCCAGCAGCTTCACAGCGAACACTGAAGCTTTCTTT
-	TRBV19	TRBD2	TRBJ2-7	CASSSGLVAEQYF	TGTGCCAGTAGTTCGGGACTAGTCGCCGAGCAGTACTTC
-	TRBV7-2	TRBD2	TRBJ2-4	CASSGWTSGTPKNIQYF	TGTGCCAGCAGCGGCTGGACGAGCGGGACCCCCAAAAACATTCAGTACTTC
-	TRBV18	-	TRBJ1-1	CASSLLGDTEAFF	TGTGCCAGCTCACTCCTAGGAGACACTGAAGCTTTCTTT
-	TRBV27	TRBD1	TRBJ1-1	CASSFGQGGTEAFF	TGTGCCAGCAGTTTCGGACAGGGTGGCACTGAAGCTTTCTTT
-	TRBV5-1	TRBD1	TRBJ1-1	CASRDRVNTEAFF	TGCGCCAGCAGGGACAGGGTGAACACTGAAGCTTTCTTT
-	TRBV5-1	-	TRBJ2-3	CASSGESTDTQYF	TGCGCCAGCAGCGGGGAGAGCACAGATACGCAGTATTTT